The rows below give T cell receptor beta chains drawn from one sample of a study of long-term antiretroviral therapy in people with HIV. TCRdb's table, derived via immunoSEQ multiplex PCR, lists solely in-frame clones and lacks some. Found here are 26,000 or so clones, 65% to 85% of them singletons; the top ten hold roughly 4.6%. The specimen comprised unsorted PBMCs, sampled 3 years after starting antiretroviral therapy. The receptors come from a man younger than 30 with HIV. CDR3s leave out the opening cysteine and the closing phenylalanine or tryptophan. Fields, in order: V gene, J gene, CDR3 protein.

>TRBV11-3|TRBJ2-1
ASSLGVYNEQF
>TRBV7-8|TRBJ1-5
ASSLDSAGYQPQH
>TRBV6-5|TRBJ1-1
ASSYSAGTEAF
>TRBV10-3|TRBJ2-5
ATLRGGERNQETQY
>TRBV28|TRBJ2-2
ASSFSGRALSTGELF
>TRBV4-2|TRBJ1-2
ASSQDRQGAHGYT
>TRBV11-2|TRBJ2-1
ASSLGEQF
>TRBV19|TRBJ2-7
ASSTDREGEQY
>TRBV11-2|TRBJ1-6
ASSLLPSSYNSPLH
>TRBV7-3|TRBJ2-5
ASSRDRGETQY
>TRBV28|TRBJ2-5
ASSLGASRREGTQY
>TRBV15|TRBJ1-5
ATSRGDYSNQPQH
>TRBV19|TRBJ2-2
ASTSTGELF
>TRBV11-2|TRBJ2-1
ASSAIAGGGNEQF
>TRBV19|TRBJ1-5
ASSIDHGRDQPQH
>TRBV14|TRBJ1-3
ASSPGGGNTIY
>TRBV4-1|TRBJ1-2
ASSQAAGNYGYT
>TRBV5-1|TRBJ2-7
ASSPGTSPYEQY
>TRBV28|TRBJ1-2
ASSFIRKTGPT
>TRBV2|TRBJ2-3
ASSTRGPSSTDTQY
>TRBV19|TRBJ2-3
ASSINRLAESTDTQY
>TRBV10-3|TRBJ2-5
AISAGRPSGNRETQY
>TRBV6-6|TRBJ1-3
ASRPSQVSGNTIY
>TRBV6-1|TRBJ2-1
ASLGQKNEQF
>TRBV7-9|TRBJ1-1
ASSQQGTTEAF
>TRBV5-1|TRBJ2-7
ASSMSYEQY
>TRBV6-5|TRBJ1-5
ASSLGRDQPQH
>TRBV10-3|TRBJ1-6
AISEGMSNSPLH
>TRBV25-1|TRBJ2-2
ASSDGQDTGELF
>TRBV2|TRBJ1-2
ASSGSGYT
>TRBV4-1|TRBJ2-1
ASSQETGFGDNEQF
>TRBV11-1|TRBJ1-4
ASSPRRNEKLF
>TRBV5-6|TRBJ2-1
ASSTLADPTYNEQF
>TRBV5-8|TRBJ1-2
ASSLNRGYGRFYGYT
>TRBV6-6|TRBJ1-3
ASSFDRVGNTIY
>TRBV6-5|TRBJ1-3
ASSYSTQAARNTIY
>TRBV5-1|TRBJ2-3
ASSSMAGAITDTQY
>TRBV5-5|TRBJ2-7
ASSQPGVGEQY